The 5 T cell receptor beta chains presented below share a single source sample, sequenced in a study of cytomegalovirus exposure and HLA in healthy donors. The PCR used 60 Vbeta and 13 Jbeta primers. Produced via immunoSEQ multiplex PCR; TCRdb's table is partial and in-frame only. Counted here are 150,000 to 200,000 clones, roughly four fifths occurring once; the ten biggest clones make up approximately 2.1%. Sequencing was performed on PBMCs. The receptor source for this set is a woman between 25 and 40 years old in good health and CMV-seropositive.

This chain links TRBV2 with TRBJ1-6; D perhaps matches TRBD1 (6 bases). The length of the CDR3 is 15 residues. Germline V lookup: CDR1 SNHLY, CDR2 FYNNEI. The V and J ends lost 1 base and 9 bases respectively, with 13 bases between them. The CDR3 reads CASSEGGQAGSPLHF. As DNA, the CDR3 is TGTGCCAGCAGTGAAGGGGGGCAGGCGGGTTCACCCCTCCACTTT.

This chain connects TRBV19 to TRBJ1-6, with a tentative D call TRBD1 (6 bases). V was clipped by 3 bases and J by 9 bases, with 15 bases between them. CDR3 length: 15 residues. CDR1 and CDR2 (germline): LNHDA, SQIVND (reference sequence). In DNA, the CDR3 is TGTGCCAGTAGTATCTGGCAACAGGGAAGTTCACCCCTCCACTTT. As protein: CASSIWQQGSSPLHF. Full variable domain (missing parts from reference TRBV19 and TRBJ1-6): DGGITQSPKYLFRKEGQNVTLSCEQNLNHDAMYWYRQDPGQGLRLIYYSQIVNDFQKGDIAEGYSVSREKKESFPLTVTSAQKNPTAFYLCASSIWQQGSSPLHFGNGTRLTVT.

The chain is built from TRBV29-1 and TRBJ1-2, with D tentatively TRBD1 (6 bases). CDR1 and CDR2 (germline): SQVTM, ANQGSEA. The CDR3 consists of 11 residues. Trimming removed 7 bases at V and 4 bases at J, with 10 bases between. DNA for the CDR3: TGCAGCGCCACGGACAGCTATGGCTACACCTTC. It is translated as CSATDSYGYTF.

The chain recombines TRBV27 with TRBJ1-2; D may be TRBD1 (6 bases). This CDR3 is built from 15 residues. Germline lookup yields CDR1 MNHEY and CDR2 SMNVEV (reference sequence). Trimming stripped 8 bases from V and 4 bases from J, with 20 bases between. CDR3 coding DNA: TGTGCCAGCGGGGCCGCAGGGGTGCCGGGCTATGGCTACACCTTC. Translated, it gives CASGAAGVPGYGYTF.

The chain uses TRBV30 and TRBJ1-2; no definite D call. The CDR3 is 12 amino acids. Trimming pared 1 base from V and 3 bases from J, leaving 6 bases between. Germline CDR1 reads GTSNPN; CDR2 reads SVGIG (reference sequence). The CDR3 spells CAWSGGDYGYTF. CDR3 nucleotides: TGTGCCTGGAGTGGTGGAGACTATGGCTACACCTTC. Looking up the rest from reference TRBV30 and TRBJ1-2 gives the full variable domain: SQTIHQWPATLVQPVGSPLSLECTVEGTSNPNLYWYRQAAGRGLQLLFYSVGIGQISSEVPQNLSASRPQDRQFILSSKKLLLSDSGFYLCAWSGGDYGYTFGSGTRLTVV.